This T cell receptor beta chain was captured by sequencing in a study of blood T cell repertoires in COVID-19. Study in general: Samples taken during acute and convalescent COVID-19 were collected in the United States, Italy and Spain.

This clone was observed a few times. Authors' methods: Reference gene primer amplification gave estimated nucleated cell counts. Method: immunoSEQ multiplex PCR; TCRdb's copy keeps in-frame clones and lacks some. The D gene and trimming were derived from the DNA, and the V and J assignments and clone size from that table. Here the sample spans under 300,000 clones, approximately 85% being singletons. The germline CDR1 and CDR2 sequences are MNHEY and SVGAGI. The CDR3 is made up of 14 amino acids. Trimming removed 5 bases from V and 0 bases from J, with 11 bases in between. This TCR was sampled from a human donor in a cohort sampled during active COVID-19. The chain couples TRBV6-5 to TRBJ2-7; D is possibly TRBD2 (6 bases). The sample consisted of peripheral blood. CDR3 in amino acids: CASSRLGGSYEQYF. CDR3 in DNA: TGTGCCAGCAGTCGCCTCGGGGGCTCCTACGAGCAGTACTTC.